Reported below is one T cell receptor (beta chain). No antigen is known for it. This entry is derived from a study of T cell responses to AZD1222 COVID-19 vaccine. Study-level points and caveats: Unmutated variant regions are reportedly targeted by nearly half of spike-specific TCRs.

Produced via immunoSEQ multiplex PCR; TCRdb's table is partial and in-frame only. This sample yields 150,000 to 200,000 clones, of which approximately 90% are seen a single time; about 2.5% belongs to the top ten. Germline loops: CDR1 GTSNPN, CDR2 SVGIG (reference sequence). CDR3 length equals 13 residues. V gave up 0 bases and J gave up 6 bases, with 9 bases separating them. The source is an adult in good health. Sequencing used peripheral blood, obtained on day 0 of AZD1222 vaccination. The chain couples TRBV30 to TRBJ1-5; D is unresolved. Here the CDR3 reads CAWSVQPPQPQHF. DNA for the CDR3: TGTGCCTGGAGTGTACAACCCCCTCAGCCCCAGCATTTT.